The 22 T cell receptor beta chains given below trace back to one sample, sequenced in a study of identical twins. TCRdb reprocessed the 5' RACE reads with MiXCR, giving one entry per CDR3 protein. The top ten clones hold roughly 14% of a sample with approximately 250,000 distinct CDR3 sequences, 6.5% of them seen once. The data were also submitted as part of a second study, on T cells expressing NK-cell markers.

The sample taken for sequencing was CD8+ T cells sorted from blood. The receptors were sampled from a woman aged 18 to 35 in good health.

The chain is built from TRBV27 and TRBJ2-7, with D perhaps matching TRBD1 (5 bases). The length of the CDR3 is 15 residues. V shed 0 bases and J shed 6 bases, with 15 bases lying between them. Germline V gives CDR1 MNHEY, CDR2 SMNVEV (reference sequence). The CDR3 DNA reads TGTGCCAGCAGTTTATCCAGGCAGGGATCCCTCGAGCAGTACTTC. As protein: CASSLSRQGSLEQYF.

This clonotype has a count of ten or more. The chain recombines TRBV7-9 with TRBJ2-1; TRBD2 matches at 7 bases. The germline gives CDR1 SEHNR, CDR2 FQNEAQ (reference sequence). V gave up 5 bases and J gave up 4 bases; unmatched junction bases: 8. The CDR3 has 15 residues. Here the CDR3 reads CASSRPGLKYNEQFF. CDR3 nucleotide sequence: TGTGCCAGCAGCCGCCCGGGACTAAAATACAATGAGCAGTTCTTC.

The chain couples TRBV4-2 to TRBJ2-1; 12 bases are shared with TRBD2. V lost 0 bases to trimming and J lost 9 bases; unmatched junction nucleotides: 9. CDR1 and CDR2 from the germline V gene are LGHNA and YNFKEQ. CDR3 length: 17 amino acids. The CDR3 sequence is CASSQDRASGGAGEQFF. The CDR3 nucleotides are TGTGCCAGCAGCCAAGATCGAGCTAGCGGGGGGGCCGGTGAGCAGTTCTTC.

This clonotype was seen more than once but under ten times. The V gene is TRBV27, the J gene TRBJ2-3; D is unresolved. There are 17 residues in the CDR3. Deletions cut 3 bases from V and 2 bases from J, with 18 bases between. Germline V CDR1 and CDR2: MNHEY, SMNVEV (reference sequence). CDR3 DNA: TGTGCCAGCAGTTTGGGCCTTTCCCCCATGGACACAGATACGCAGTATTTT. Translation gives CASSLGLSPMDTDTQYF.

V usage is TRBV29-1 and J usage is TRBJ2-1; 7 bases match TRBD2. CDR1 is SQVTM and CDR2 is ANQGSEA in the germline V gene. The J segment lost 5 bases and the V segment lost 4 bases, leaving 14 bases of the junction unmatched. There are 16 residues in the CDR3. This CDR3 is CSVGGAGAGYNNEQFF. In DNA, the CDR3 is TGCAGCGTTGGGGGCGCTGGAGCGGGATATAACAATGAGCAGTTCTTC.

The gene calls are TRBV2 and TRBJ2-4, with D unclear. The V gene's germline CDR1 is SNHLY and CDR2 FYNNEI. Trimming shortened V by 8 bases and J by 0 bases, and 14 bases separated the two germline ends. This CDR3 has 15 residues. CDR3 in DNA: TGTGCCAGCGGACGCCTTTTCCTAGCCAAAAACATTCAGTACTTC. Protein: CASGRLFLAKNIQYF.

This clonotype showed up just a few times. The rearrangement uses TRBV14 and TRBJ2-7, with a possible D match to TRBD2 (5 bases). Deletions cut 0 bases from V and 2 bases from J, with 11 bases between. The CDR3 has 15 residues. Germline V gene data show CDR1 as SGHDN and CDR2 as FVKESK. This CDR3 is CASSQEGSSAYEQYF. CDR3 in DNA: TGTGCCAGCAGCCAAGAAGGGAGCTCTGCCTACGAGCAGTACTTC.

In its sample, this clonotype was seen many times. The chain has TRBV27 and TRBJ2-2; TRBD1 agrees at 7 bases. V gave up 2 bases and J gave up 6 bases; unmatched junction bases: 3. Looked up from germline, CDR1 is MNHEY and CDR2 is SMNVEV (reference sequence). This CDR3 is built from 14 residues. The CDR3 sequence is CASSLRTGSGELFF. CDR3 DNA sequence: TGTGCCAGCAGTTTACGGACAGGTTCCGGGGAGCTGTTTTTT.

The rearrangement uses TRBV15 and TRBJ2-1; D unclear. This CDR3 is 16 amino acids long. Germline V gene sequence: CDR1 LNHNV, CDR2 YYDKDF (reference sequence). The germline V and J ends were trimmed by 5 bases and 1 base, with 15 bases remaining between them. CDR3 protein: CATSVLPGPSYNEQFF. Written as DNA, the CDR3 is TGTGCCACCAGCGTACTCCCAGGACCTTCCTACAATGAGCAGTTCTTC. The whole variable domain, filled in from reference TRBV15 and TRBJ2-1, reads DAMVIQNPRYQVTQFGKPVTLSCSQTLNHNVMYWYQQKSSQAPKLLFHYYDKDFNNEADTPDNFQSRRPNTSFCFLDIRSPGLGDTAMYLCATSVLPGPSYNEQFFGPGTRLTVL.

The V call is TRBV7-6, the J call TRBJ1-4; 10 bases align to TRBD1. The CDR3 has 15 amino acids. Trimming removed 5 bases from V and 8 bases from J; junction bases left unmatched: 8. Germline CDR1 is SGHVS and CDR2 is FNYEAQ. The CDR3 DNA is TGTGCCAGCAGCGCCTCCGGGACAGGGGACGAAAAACTGTTTTTT. Its translation is CASSASGTGDEKLFF.

The chain links TRBV6-2 or TRBV6-3 to TRBJ2-7, with D unclear. Looked up from germline, CDR1 is MNHEY and CDR2 is SVGEGT. This CDR3 comprises 16 residues. Between the trimmed V and J ends, which lost 4 bases and 2 bases, there was a span of 18 bases. The CDR3 is CASSFIRAEPTYEQYF. CDR3 in DNA: TGTGCCAGCAGTTTCATTCGGGCCGAGCCTACCTACGAGCAGTACTTC.

This chain uses TRBV20-1 with TRBJ1-3, with D possibly being TRBD1 (6 bases). This CDR3 has 13 amino acids. Germline CDR1 DFQATT, CDR2 SNEGSKA (reference sequence). V dropped 6 bases and J dropped 2 bases, with 11 bases sitting between them. CDR3 region: CSAEGGTGNTIYF. The DNA of the CDR3 is TGCAGTGCCGAGGGGGGGACTGGAAACACCATATATTTT.

This chain connects TRBV2 to TRBJ1-1; 12 nucleotides match TRBD1. V dropped 6 bases and J dropped 1; count of bases not matched to a gene: 3. This CDR3 spans 15 amino acids. The germline V gene encodes CDR1 SNHLY and CDR2 FYNNEI. DNA of the CDR3: TGTGCCAGCAGCCGGGACAGGGGGCCGAACACTGAAGCTTTCTTT. It translates to CASSRDRGPNTEAFF.

The sample holds many counts of this clonotype. The chain joins TRBV5-1 to TRBJ2-5, with D perhaps TRBD2 (5 bases). CDR3 size: 15 residues. V was clipped by 4 bases and J by 2 bases, with 15 bases between them. Germline V lookup: CDR1 SGHRS, CDR2 YFSETQ. CDR3 amino acids: CASSPPGSGQETQYF. CDR3 coding DNA: TGCGCCAGCAGCCCCCCGGGGTCAGGTCAAGAGACCCAGTACTTC.

Concerning this clonotype: A much larger clone lies one base from this, so it may be a read error. V is TRBV6-5 and J is TRBJ2-1; D is unclear. Germline-derived CDR1 and CDR2 are MNHEY and SVGAGI. V lost 4 bases and J lost 10, with 11 bases in between. The CDR3 loop spans 12 amino acids. Here the CDR3 reads CASSLTVGEQFF. The DNA of the CDR3 is TGTGCCAGCAGTTTAACAGTGGGGGAGCAGTTCTTC.

This clonotype has at least ten counts. The CDR3 bases are TGTGCCAGCAGCTATAGGGTTAAGGGGGGTCCCTACTACAATGAGCAGTTCTTC. Protein: CASSYRVKGGPYYNEQFF. This chain joins TRBV11-1 and TRBJ2-1; TRBD1 or TRBD2 may be the D gene (6 bases each). The ends were cut back, 4 bases at V and 3 bases at J, with 22 bases in the middle. The length of the CDR3 is 18 residues. The V gene's germline CDR1 is SGHAT and CDR2 FQDESV (reference sequence).

The rearrangement links TRBV4-2 to TRBJ2-7; tentatively, D is TRBD1 or TRBD2 (5 bases each). Germline V CDR1 and CDR2: LGHNA, YNFKEQ. The CDR3 loop spans 14 amino acids. The germline V and J ends were trimmed by 2 bases and 4 bases, with 12 bases remaining between them. This CDR3 is CASSQRGERYEQYF. For the CDR3, the DNA is TGTGCCAGCAGCCAACGAGGGGAGCGGTACGAGCAGTACTTC.

This clonotype appeared a few times. The chain employs TRBV6-5 and TRBJ2-7, with D perhaps matching TRBD1 (6 bases). Between the trimmed V and J ends, which lost 3 bases and 2 bases, there was a span of 11 bases. Germline CDR1 MNHEY, CDR2 SVGAGI. There are 14 residues in the CDR3. The CDR3 reads CASSYGQGTYEQYF. Written as DNA, the CDR3 is TGTGCCAGCAGTTATGGGCAGGGGACCTACGAGCAGTACTTC.

A few counts support this clonotype. The chain joins TRBV3-1 to TRBJ1-2; D perhaps matches TRBD1 (6 bases). The ends were cut back, 0 bases at V and 6 bases at J, with 11 bases in the middle. Germline CDR1 is LGHDT and CDR2 is YNNKEL (reference sequence). This CDR3 is built from 14 residues. CDR3 amino acids: CASSQDGGADGYTF. CDR3 bases: TGTGCCAGCAGCCAAGACGGGGGGGCGGATGGCTACACCTTC.

This clonotype appeared many times. The genes are TRBV29-1 and TRBJ2-1; D is undetermined. The ends were cut back, 0 bases at V and 6 bases at J, with 15 bases in the middle. The CDR3 extends over 15 amino acids. Germline V gene lookup returns CDR1 SQVTM and CDR2 ANQGSEA. The chain's CDR3 is CSVEDPRISSNEQFF. The CDR3 coding sequence is TGCAGCGTTGAAGATCCTCGGATCTCGAGCAATGAGCAGTTCTTC.

This clonotype appeared many times. The chain uses TRBV29-1 and TRBJ2-7; 9 nucleotides agree with TRBD1. Germline V CDR1 and CDR2: SQVTM, ANQGSEA. V lost 4 bases, J lost 4 bases, and 5 bases stayed unmatched. This CDR3 contains 13 residues. The CDR3 loop is CSVGSGQGYEQYF. The DNA of the CDR3 is TGCAGCGTTGGTTCGGGACAGGGTTACGAGCAGTACTTC.

The table lists this clonotype with many counts. This chain uses TRBV7-2 with TRBJ1-1; no reliable D call. There are 16 residues in the CDR3. The germline CDR1 and CDR2 sequences are SGHTA and FQGNSA. V was trimmed by 3 bases and J by 5 bases, leaving 19 bases between them. CDR3 DNA sequence: TGTGCCAGCAGCTTGCCAGTAAGTCCCGGTGGGACTGAAGCTTTCTTT. It yields the protein CASSLPVSPGGTEAFF.